The rows below give T cell receptor beta chains drawn from one sample of a study of patients and donors after allogeneic stem cell transplantation. Using its own MiXCR run on the RT-PCR reads, TCRdb lists one record per CDR3 protein. The sample consists of under 30,000 distinct CDR3 sequences, about 30% of them appearing once. The source material was blood, either unsorted or a sorted T cell fraction (not recorded which). These receptors came from a human donor who was either an allogeneic HSCT recipient or a stem cell or donor lymphocyte infusion donor (not recorded which). It is not recorded whose cells these are; they may come from a transplant donor. Each CDR3 is given with its conserved first and last residue. A D gene is named only where the DNA matches it firmly. Expanded clones get a size class; other rows say once, few or many, or leave the size out.

d_gene	j_gene	v_gene	abundance	CDR3aa	CDR3nt
NA	TRBJ1-2	TRBV9	NA	CASSVAPTANYGYTF	TGTGCCAGCAGCGTAGCGCCGACAGCTAACTATGGCTACACCTTC
NA	TRBJ1-1	TRBV20-1	NA	CSALKVMNTEAFF	TGCAGTGCTCTAAAAGTGATGAACACTGAAGCTTTCTTT
NA	TRBJ1-2	TRBV5-8	NA	CASTRRTVRGYTF	TGTGCCAGCACCCGCCGAACGGTTCGTGGCTACACCTTC
NA	TRBJ2-1	TRBV6-6	NA	CASSYSANEQFF	TGTGCCAGCAGTTACTCGGCCAATGAGCAGTTCTTC
TRBD1	TRBJ2-1	TRBV24-1	few	CATSAPQGKRGYNEQFF	TGTGCCACCAGCGCTCCACAGGGGAAGAGGGGCTACAATGAGCAGTTCTTC
TRBD1	TRBJ1-5	TRBV20-1	NA	CSARGQVNQPQHF	TGCAGTGCTAGGGGACAGGTCAATCAGCCCCAGCATTTT
NA	TRBJ1-1	TRBV12-3/TRBV12-4	many	CASTLTGNTEAFF	TGTGCCAGCACCCTCACAGGGAACACTGAAGCTTTCTTT
TRBD2	TRBJ2-5	TRBV12-3/TRBV12-4	few	CASRAGVQETQYF	TGTGCCAGTCGGGCGGGGGTCCAAGAGACCCAGTACTTC
TRBD1	TRBJ2-2	TRBV12-3/TRBV12-4	NA	CASSGSGTGPTGELFF	TGTGCCAGCAGCGGCTCCGGGACAGGTCCTACCGGGGAGCTGTTTTTT
TRBD2	TRBJ2-3	TRBV4-3	many	CASSQQLAGGPQSTDTQYF	TGCGCCAGCAGCCAACAACTAGCGGGGGGGCCCCAAAGCACAGATACGCAGTATTTT
NA	TRBJ1-2	TRBV12-3/TRBV12-4	many	CASSFGRNYGYTF	TGTGCCAGCAGTTTCGGCCGTAACTATGGCTACACCTTC
NA	TRBJ1-4	TRBV5-6	few	CASSLPHEKLFF	TGTGCCAGCAGCTTGCCCCATGAAAAACTGTTTTTT
TRBD1	TRBJ2-2	TRBV5-1	NA	CASSPRTGLNTGELFF	TGCGCCAGCAGCCCTCGGACAGGACTGAACACCGGGGAGCTGTTTTTT
NA	TRBJ1-6	TRBV7-6	NA	CASSLGDSPLHF	TGTGCCAGCAGCTTAGGGGATTCACCCCTCCACTTT
NA	TRBJ2-3	TRBV12-3/TRBV12-4	medium-sized	CAITTTRQRRTDTQYF	TGTGCCATCACAACCACCCGACAGCGACGCACAGATACGCAGTATTTT
TRBD1	TRBJ1-2	TRBV4-2	NA	CASSHRQGRNYGYTF	TGTGCCAGCAGCCACAGACAGGGGAGAAACTATGGCTACACCTTC
NA	TRBJ1-5	TRBV4-2	NA	CASSQAGTGNQPQHF	TGTGCCAGCAGCCAGGCCGGTACAGGGAATCAGCCCCAGCATTTT
TRBD1	TRBJ1-2	TRBV27	few	CASSSAQGVRGYTF	TGTGCCAGCAGTTCGGCGCAGGGGGTGAGAGGCTACACCTTC
NA	TRBJ2-7	TRBV20-1	NA	CSARQQGGEQYF	TGCAGTGCTAGACAACAGGGAGGGGAGCAGTACTTC
TRBD1	TRBJ2-1	TRBV6-5	NA	CASGLGTGGIDEQFF	TGTGCCAGCGGTTTAGGGACAGGGGGTATTGATGAGCAGTTCTTC
NA	TRBJ1-5	TRBV5-6	NA	CASSRGPQPQHF	TGTGCCAGCAGCAGGGGCCCACAGCCCCAGCATTTT
NA	TRBJ1-2	TRBV5-1	few	CASSLGGLFYGYTF	TGCGCCAGCAGCTTGGGTGGTCTTTTCTATGGCTACACCTTC
NA	TRBJ2-1	TRBV5-1	NA	CASSRDSGLSYNEQFF	TGCGCCAGCAGCCGGGATTCGGGCCTCTCCTACAATGAGCAGTTCTTC
TRBD1	TRBJ2-3	TRBV5-4	NA	CASSPQKQTGAYTQYF	TGTGCCAGCAGCCCTCAAAAACAGACAGGGGCGTATACGCAGTATTTT
NA	TRBJ1-2	TRBV6-6	NA	CASSIHPVTVLFYGYTF	TGTGCCAGCAGTATACACCCCGTGACAGTCCTCTTCTATGGCTACACCTTC
NA	TRBJ2-7	TRBV29-1	NA	CSVLPIAGVHEQYF	TGCAGCGTATTACCGATCGCAGGGGTCCACGAGCAGTACTTC
NA	TRBJ1-1	TRBV4-3	few	CASSQDLVNTEAFF	TGCGCCAGCAGCCAAGATCTGGTGAACACTGAAGCTTTCTTT
TRBD1	TRBJ1-1	TRBV30	NA	CAWSGQGRRTEAFF	TGTGCCTGGAGTGGACAGGGGCGAAGAACTGAAGCTTTCTTT
NA	TRBJ2-7	TRBV6-2/TRBV6-3	NA	CASSRGPFSYEQYF	TGTGCCAGCAGTCGGGGGCCGTTTTCCTACGAGCAGTACTTC
NA	TRBJ2-2	TRBV6-5	NA	CASSYPQGRNTGELFF	TGTGCCAGCAGTTACCCCCAGGGGAGGAACACCGGGGAGCTGTTTTTT
TRBD1	TRBJ1-6	TRBV5-6	many	CASSYGTGDSPLHF	TGTGCCAGCAGCTACGGGACAGGGGATTCACCCCTCCACTTT
TRBD1	TRBJ1-2	TRBV12-3/TRBV12-4	many	CASRIQGGSDGYTF	TGTGCCAGCAGGATACAGGGGGGAAGCGATGGCTACACCTTC
TRBD1	TRBJ1-3	TRBV9	few	CASSAWTGAGNTIYF	TGTGCCAGCAGCGCCTGGACAGGGGCCGGAAACACCATATATTTT
NA	TRBJ2-2	TRBV10-3	NA	CAISESPLPSNTGELFF	TGTGCCATCAGTGAGTCCCCCCTTCCTTCGAACACCGGGGAGCTGTTTTTT
NA	TRBJ1-6	TRBV20-1	few	CSASRGSSYNSPLHF	TGCAGTGCTAGCAGAGGAAGCTCCTATAATTCACCCCTCCACTTT
NA	TRBJ1-5	TRBV5-1	few	CASSLDGGRQPQHF	TGCGCCAGCAGCTTGGACGGGGGCAGGCAGCCCCAGCATTTT
NA	TRBJ1-1	TRBV10-3	many	CAISSLANTEAFF	TGTGCCATCAGTAGTCTTGCGAACACTGAAGCTTTCTTT